Shown below are 27 T cell receptor beta chains from a single sample sequenced in a study of response to subunit inactivated influenza vaccine. TCRdb passed the RT-PCR reads through MiXCR, listing each CDR3 protein once. The sample has just under 550,000 distinct CDR3 sequences, approximately 20% seen once. These data were also filed under a second study, of T cells expressing NK-cell markers. That study reports: cDNA encoding TCR beta was synthesized via 5'RACE template switching incorporating UMIs.

The sequenced sample was CD4+ T cells sorted from PBMCs, obtained 11 to 12 days after vaccination. All receptors come from a man in his fifties who received an inactivated influenza vaccine.

Ten or more counts support this clonotype. V and J are TRBV29-1 and TRBJ1-5, with D possibly being TRBD1 (5 bases). Trimming stripped 4 bases from V and 0 bases from J, with 7 bases between. This CDR3 is built from 13 residues. Germline assignment: CDR1 SQVTM and CDR2 ANQGSEA. CDR3 amino acids: CSVGGTSNQPQHF. The DNA for the CDR3 is TGCAGCGTTGGAGGGACTAGCAATCAGCCCCAGCATTTT.

This clonotype was counted ten times or more. The chain links TRBV9 to TRBJ2-3, with TRBD1 identical over 10 bases. The CDR3 runs 19 residues. Germline V gene lookup returns CDR1 SGDLS and CDR2 YYNGEE. The junction had 14 bases not matched to a gene; V was cut back by 0 bases and J by 4 bases. CDR3 sequence reads: CASSVEFSGQGHRADTQYF. In nucleotides, the CDR3 is TGTGCCAGCAGCGTAGAGTTCTCGGGACAGGGGCATCGCGCAGATACGCAGTATTTT.

This clonotype has a handful of counts. The rearrangement uses TRBV11-2 and TRBJ2-7; unclear D gene. The CDR3 has 12 amino acids. Germline assignment: CDR1 SGHAT and CDR2 FQNNGV. Trimming removed 6 bases at V and 5 bases at J, with 11 bases between. This chain's CDR3 is CASRPVGNEQYF. CDR3 coding DNA: TGTGCCAGCAGGCCGGTGGGAAACGAGCAGTACTTC. The full variable domain, rest sourced from reference TRBV11-2 and TRBJ2-7, is EAGVAQSPRYKIIEKRQSVAFWCNPISGHATLYWYQQILGQGPKLLIQFQNNGVVDDSQLPKDRFSAERLKGVDSTLKIQPAKLEDSAVYLCASRPVGNEQYFGPGTRLTVT.

V is TRBV20-1 and J is TRBJ1-2; TRBD1 might be the D (6 bases). Germline assignment: CDR1 DFQATT and CDR2 SNEGSKA (reference sequence). CDR3 length equals 13 residues. V shed 0 bases and J shed 7 bases, with 12 bases lying between them. The CDR3 protein is CSARDAGVFGYTF. CDR3 in DNA: TGCAGTGCTAGAGATGCAGGGGTCTTTGGCTACACCTTC.

This clonotype was observed a few times. The V and J genes are TRBV20-1 and TRBJ2-1; 11 nucleotides agree with TRBD2. CDR1 and CDR2 (germline): DFQATT, SNEGSKA (reference sequence). The V gene end was trimmed by 4 bases and the J gene end by 5 bases; junction bases not matched to a gene: 7. The length of the CDR3 is 15 residues. In DNA form, the CDR3 reads TGCAGTGCTACCCAACCGGGACTAGCGGACAATGAGCAGTTCTTC. Translating it yields CSATQPGLADNEQFF.

V usage is TRBV4-3 and J usage is TRBJ2-2; 10 bases agree with TRBD2. This CDR3 spans 18 amino acids. Germline CDR1 is LGHNA and CDR2 is YSLEER. V dropped 0 bases and J dropped 7; count of bases not matched to a gene: 11. Here the CDR3 DNA reads TGCGCCAGCAGCCAAGACCCCCCTAGCGGGAGATTCGGCGGGGAGCTGTTTTTT. Protein sequence: CASSQDPPSGRFGGELFF.

The CDR3 sequence: CASSLEWGDEQFF. CDR3 coding DNA: TGCGCCAGCAGCTTGGAATGGGGCGATGAGCAGTTCTTC. The rearrangement joins TRBV5-1 to TRBJ2-1; perhaps TRBD1 as D (5 bases). The CDR3 consists of 13 residues. Germline V gives CDR1 SGHRS, CDR2 YFSETQ. The germline V and J ends were trimmed by 0 bases and 8 bases, with 9 bases remaining between them.

To note about this clonotype: A clone one base away is much larger, so this may be a read error. The genes are TRBV11-3 and TRBJ2-1; TRBD1 agrees at 8 bases. The germline V gene encodes CDR1 SGHNT and CDR2 YENEEA. The junction had 2 bases not matched to a gene; V was cut back by 1 base and J by 6 bases. The CDR3 length is 14 residues. CDR3 sequence: CASSLGQGSNEQFF. CDR3 coding DNA: TGTGCCAGCAGCTTAGGACAGGGGAGCAATGAGCAGTTCTTC.

J is TRBJ2-1 and V is TRBV2, with 7 nucleotides matching TRBD2. J gave up 5 bases and V 8 bases, and 6 bases lay outside the gene matches. The CDR3 extends over 13 amino acids. Per the germline V gene, CDR1 is SNHLY and CDR2 is FYNNEI. The CDR3 sequence: CASVTSIHNEQFF. The CDR3 nucleotides read TGTGCCAGCGTGACTAGCATCCACAATGAGCAGTTCTTC.

V and J are TRBV20-1 and TRBJ2-7, with 8 nucleotides matching TRBD2. CDR3 length: 13 amino acids. With V trimmed by 8 bases and J by 0 bases, 6 bases remained unmatched. Looked up from germline, CDR1 is DFQATT and CDR2 is SNEGSKA (reference sequence). Here the CDR3 DNA reads TGCAGTAGTATAGCGGGGAGCTCCTACGAGCAGTACTTC. It yields the protein CSSIAGSSYEQYF.

This chain uses TRBV12-3 or TRBV12-4 with TRBJ2-1, with 8 bases matching TRBD2. J was trimmed by 9 bases and V by 7 bases; bases with no gene match: 14. CDR3 length: 15 amino acids. Here the CDR3 DNA reads TGTGCCAGCACCCGTTCGGGGGGGCCTTTGGTTGAGCAGTTCTTC. Its protein product is CASTRSGGPLVEQFF.

The CDR3 loop reads CASSLGRLTSGANVLTF. CDR3 sequence (DNA): TGCGCCAGCAGCTTGGGGCGACTAACATCTGGGGCCAACGTCCTGACTTTC. V is TRBV5-1 and J is TRBJ2-6; TRBD2 might be the D (5 bases). CDR3 length: 17 amino acids. Trimming removed 0 bases from V and 1 base from J, with 11 bases in between. In germline, CDR1 is SGHRS, CDR2 YFSETQ.

The gene calls are TRBV6-1 and TRBJ2-7; D is uncertain. Germline V gene sequence: CDR1 MNHNS, CDR2 SASEGT. The CDR3 extends over 13 amino acids. The V and J ends lost 6 bases and 0 bases respectively, with 9 bases between them. CDR3 nucleotide sequence: TGTGCCAGCAGCCCGACAAACTCCTACGAGCAGTACTTC. Translation gives CASSPTNSYEQYF.

V gene TRBV11-1 combines with J gene TRBJ2-1, with 7 bases identical to TRBD2. The CDR3 length is 16 residues. The junction had 12 bases not matched to a gene; V was cut back by 1 base and J by 9 bases. Germline V gene lookup returns CDR1 SGHAT and CDR2 FQDESV (reference sequence). Here the CDR3 reads CASSLEGGRGGFEQFF. The CDR3 nucleotides are TGTGCCAGCAGCTTAGAGGGCGGGAGAGGAGGTTTTGAGCAGTTCTTC.

The CDR3 sequence: CASSPPGKTSGFQGTQYF. The CDR3 nucleotides are TGTGCCAGCAGCCCCCCGGGCAAGACTAGCGGGTTTCAGGGAACGCAGTATTTT. The chain links TRBV6-1 to TRBJ2-3; 10 nucleotides match TRBD2. CDR1 MNHNS and CDR2 SASEGT come from the germline V gene. Germline trimming cut 6 bases from V and 9 bases from J; bases unmatched to any gene: 21. The CDR3 is made up of 18 amino acids.

In this sample, this clonotype turned up many times. The rearrangement links TRBV12-3 or TRBV12-4 to TRBJ2-3, with D unresolved. Trimming pared 1 base from V and 2 bases from J, leaving 7 bases between. This CDR3 has 14 residues. Written as DNA, the CDR3 is TGTGCCAGCAGTTTAGGTCACGTCACAGATACGCAGTATTTT. Encoded protein: CASSLGHVTDTQYF.

This clonotype showed up just a few times. The J gene is TRBJ1-1, the V gene TRBV28; D is unclear. This CDR3 spans 13 amino acids. Germline V lookup: CDR1 MDHEN, CDR2 SYDVKM. The ends were cut back, 5 bases at V and 1 base at J, with 8 bases in the middle. The CDR3 nucleotides are TGTGCCAGCAGTGGTTACCAGAACACTGAAGCTTTCTTT. This gives the protein CASSGYQNTEAFF.

In this sample, this clonotype turned up many times. The J gene is TRBJ1-4, the V gene TRBV20-1; a weak D match, TRBD1 (5 bases). Germline V CDR1 and CDR2: DFQATT, SNEGSKA (reference sequence). With 0 bases removed from V and 7 bases from J, the gap between germline ends came to 12 bases. The CDR3 extends over 14 amino acids. The chain's CDR3 is CSARDWGNSEKLFF. The CDR3 DNA reads as TGCAGTGCTAGAGATTGGGGGAACAGTGAAAAACTGTTTTTT.

This chain connects TRBV7-2 to TRBJ2-2; 9 bases line up with TRBD2. The germline gives CDR1 SGHTA, CDR2 FQGNSA. The CDR3 extends over 17 amino acids. Trimming at V came to 5 bases and at J to 4 bases, leaving 11 bases not matched to a gene. The CDR3 DNA reads TGTGCCAGCAGCCCCGCTATGAGCGGGAGGCTCACCGGGGAGCTGTTTTTT. Its translation: CASSPAMSGRLTGELFF.

V is TRBV20-1 and J is TRBJ2-1; 8 nucleotides line up with TRBD2. The V and J ends lost 1 base and 0 bases, in that order; junction bases with no gene match: 8. Germline-derived CDR1 and CDR2 are DFQATT and SNEGSKA (reference sequence). The CDR3 has 17 residues. CDR3 residues: CSARVVVAGYSYNEQFF. The CDR3 nucleotides are TGCAGTGCTAGAGTCGTGGTAGCGGGATACTCCTACAATGAGCAGTTCTTC.

This clonotype turned up a few times. J is TRBJ2-5 and V is TRBV10-2, with D possibly matching TRBD2 (5 bases). This CDR3 comprises 16 residues. V was clipped by 2 bases and J by 1 base, with 14 bases between them. Germline CDR1 and CDR2: WSHSY and SAAADI. DNA of the CDR3: TGCGCCAGCAGTGAGCGGGAAAGGAGCTTCCAAGAGACCCAGTACTTC. Translated, it gives CASSERERSFQETQYF.

This clonotype was detected a few times. The chain employs TRBV9 and TRBJ1-1; D might be TRBD1 (5 bases). The germline CDR1 and CDR2 sequences are SGDLS and YYNGEE. This CDR3 region has 14 residues. V dropped 3 bases and J dropped 4 bases, with 13 bases sitting between them. CDR3 loop: CASSDPGRGTEAFF. CDR3 DNA: TGTGCCAGCAGCGATCCGGGACGGGGCACTGAAGCTTTCTTT. Based on the CDR3 plus reference TRBV9 and TRBJ1-1, the full variable domain is DSGVTQTPKHLITATGQRVTLRCSPRSGDLSVYWYQQSLDQGLQFLIQYYNGEERAKGNILERFSAQQFPDLHSELNLSSLELGDSALYFCASSDPGRGTEAFFGQGTRLTVV.

V is TRBV18 and J is TRBJ1-2; D gene unclear. Trimming took off 2 bases at V and 2 bases at J, with 12 bases between the two ends. The length of the CDR3 is 15 residues. Germline-derived CDR1 and CDR2 are KGHSH and LQKENI. The CDR3 sequence: CASSPAMQANYGYTF. Written as DNA, the CDR3 is TGTGCCAGCTCACCAGCTATGCAGGCCAACTATGGCTACACCTTC.

This sequence joins TRBV6-2 or TRBV6-3 and TRBJ2-7, with D tentatively TRBD1 or TRBD2 (5 bases each). Germline CDR1 reads MNHEY; CDR2 reads SVGEGT. The CDR3 runs to 12 residues. V gave up 6 bases and J gave up 2 bases, with 8 bases separating them. The CDR3, as DNA: TGTGCCAGCAGAAAGGGACCCTACGAGCAGTACTTC. Protein sequence: CASRKGPYEQYF.

V is TRBV6-2 or TRBV6-3 and J is TRBJ2-3; D is possibly TRBD1 (5 bases). CDR1 MNHEY and CDR2 SVGEGT come from the germline V gene. V gave up 6 bases and J gave up 0 bases, with 13 bases separating them. The CDR3 spans 15 residues. The CDR3 is CASRSDRTSTDTQYF. CDR3 DNA sequence: TGTGCCAGCAGGTCCGACAGAACTAGCACAGATACGCAGTATTTT.

This clonotype has just one count. V and J are TRBV5-1 and TRBJ1-1; D gene ambiguous. Trimming pared 6 bases from V and 3 bases from J, leaving 12 bases between. The CDR3 is made up of 13 amino acids. Germline CDR1 is SGHRS and CDR2 is YFSETQ. The CDR3 nucleotides are TGCGCCAGCAATCCGGGCCTTGACACTGAAGCTTTCTTT. Translation: CASNPGLDTEAFF.

A few counts support this clonotype. This chain connects TRBV5-1 to TRBJ2-2, with a tentative D call TRBD1 (5 bases). From germline, CDR1 is SGHRS and CDR2 YFSETQ. The CDR3 covers 13 residues. With 6 bases removed from V and 6 bases from J, the gap between germline ends came to 12 bases. The CDR3 loop reads CASKQGTAGELFF. DNA of the CDR3: TGCGCCAGCAAGCAGGGAACGGCCGGGGAGCTGTTTTTT.